This T cell receptor beta chain was sequenced during a study of cytomegalovirus exposure and HLA in healthy donors. Samples came from healthy bone marrow donors. The PCR ran on 60 Vbeta and 13 Jbeta primers. Profiling relied on immunoSEQ multiplex PCR, and the TCRdb table lists in-frame clones only, not all of them. Altogether some 70,000 clones are present, about 81% being singletons, with the ten largest covering about 7%. General observations from the study: Later analysis suggested most CMV-associated TCR beta chains were HLA-restricted. Cytomegalovirus-associated TCR beta chains were listed, numbering 164. Common viral pathogens were later found to be apparently linked to several of the most significant clusters.

Germline V gene data show CDR1 as SGHTA and CDR2 as FQGTGA. The CDR3 has 16 residues. This clone turned up a few times. No antigen is known for it. Compared with germline, one end of the junction differs, possibly owing to a read error. Sequencing was performed on PBMCs. This clonotype was sampled from a human donor in good health. The chain employs TRBV7-3 and TRBJ1-2, with D tentatively TRBD1 (6 bases). The CDR3 loop is CASSLFPGTTVEGYPF. CDR3 in DNA: TGTGCCAGCAGCTTATTCCCTGGGACAACCGTTGAGGGCTACCCCTTC. The full variable domain, with the rest looked up from reference TRBV7-3 and TRBJ1-2, is GAGVSQTPSNKVTEKGKYVELRCDPISGHTALYWYRQSLGQGPEFLIYFQGTGAADDSGLPNDRFFAVRPEGSVSTLKIQRTERGDSAVYLCASSLFPGTTVEGYPFGSGTRLTVV.